This TCR beta chain was observed in a study of graft-versus-host responses after intestinal transplantation listed by TCRdb under 2021. Notes on the research overall: Multivisceral, liver-intestinal, or isolated intestinal transplants were received by the recipients. All recipients received anti-thymocyte globulin induction followed by maintenance tacrolimus and steroids for around three years. Graft-versus-host and host-versus-graft alloreactive T cell clones were tracked in the graft, circulation and bone marrow after intestinal transplantation using bulk TCR-beta CDR3 sequencing. Alloreactive clones were identified by sequencing pre-transplant mixed lymphocyte reaction products and comparing them with unstimulated pre-transplant donor and recipient T cells. Of the roughly 26 intestinal transplant recipients enrolled in the cohort, one of whom was a retransplant, a few patients without pretransplant specimens were excluded. A peak of at least 4% donor T cells among recipient peripheral blood mononuclear cells was the definition used for donor T cell macrochimerism. Samples from a few later patients were sequenced in-house on an Illumina MiSeq with MiXCR processing rather than by the commercial service. Paper-wide results and their limitations: Early after transplant, peak levels of circulating GvH clones were associated with declines in HvG clones. GvH clones turned up in recipient bone marrow, with some appearing earlier in ileal mucosa or blood, a pattern consistent with an intestinal mucosal origin. In the allografts of patients with donor T cell macrochimerism, GvH to HvG T cell clonal ratios were high. Conclusions were limited by the relatively low number and heterogeneity of intestinal transplant patients.

Reading the label with the study, this specimen's time point is: cells obtained before transplantation from donor or recipient. CD3+CD4+ and CD3+CD8+ populations were FACS-sorted from unstimulated pre-transplant donor and recipient cells taken from spleen or lymph nodes. The CDR3 holds 12 amino acids from the cysteine to the phenylalanine. The sequence is cut down to CDR3 DNA, 36 bases in frame from base 1. Cut back by 6 bases and 9 bases, the V and J ends lie 15 bases apart. From a lookup of the germline V gene, CDR1 and CDR2 are SNHLY and FYNNEI. This clone has only a few counts. It lacks a known antigen. It has no much larger one-base neighbor in the sample; base qualities were not kept. Library preparation employed the immunoSEQ multiplex PCR assay. For most patients, genomic DNA was isolated with the Qiagen DNeasy Blood and Tissue Kit and shipped frozen to Adaptive Biotechnologies for TCR sequencing. For most patients, genomic DNA was subjected to high-throughput TCR-beta CDR3 sequencing by Adaptive Biotechnologies. As for the authors' bioinformatics: Adaptive's ImmunoSEQ software was the source of the TCR sequencing data for fewer than 20 patients, while three other patients were processed with MiXCR and VDJtools. To correct CD4 versus CD8 sorting errors, any sequence found in both subsets at a frequency ratio below 5:1 was removed. CDR3 nucleotide sequences shared between donor and recipient were removed because their origin could not be assigned. At least 2-fold expansion over unstimulated cells and a minimum CFSE-low frequency of 0.002% (template counts) or 0.001% (read counts) were required for clones to be classified as alloreactive. Clones were considered mappable if detected in sequenced pre-transplant spleen, lymph node, or MLR CFSE-low populations of the donor or recipient. Cumulative frequency of alloreactive clones was calculated as a percentage of all sequences weighted by copy number. TCRdb stores this immuneACCESS table with in-frame sequences only. Part of the clones is absent; in the studies checked, under half of the shortfall reflects unresolved V genes, and no reason is known for the rest. Clone size and V and J calls were adopted from that table, with D and trimming inferred from the DNA. The sample contains around 110,000 clones, about nine tenths of them found a single time. Over 0.15% of the sample goes to the ten largest clones.

This TCR derives from a human donor who received an intestinal transplant. The sequence links TRBV2 to TRBJ2-7; TRBD1 is perhaps the D gene, given 6 matching bases. Sequencing was performed on unstimulated CD4+ T cells sorted from spleen or lymph node cells, taken before intestinal transplant. The CDR3 amino acid sequence is: CASSRQALGQYF. The sequenced DNA: TGTGCCAGCAGCAGACAGGCCCTGGGGCAGTACTTC.